A selection of T cell receptor beta chains follows, all from one sample in a study of T-cell reconstitution after alpha-beta-depleted transplantation in children. TCRdb processed the PCR reads anew with MiXCR; each CDR3 protein has one entry. This sample yields under 450,000 distinct CDR3 sequences, of which about an eighth are seen a single time; about 4% belongs to the top ten. The specimen was PBMCs, collected from the stem cell graft. The origin of the receptors is a human donor who donated a stem cell graft to a child with Fanconi anemia. CDR3s include the opening cysteine and the closing phenylalanine or tryptophan. A clone size is listed for some rows: how often the clone was seen (once, few, many), or a class if it is expanded.

length	V	size	CDR3
14	TRBV7-9	many	CASSLQSFEETQYF
15	TRBV6-2/TRBV6-3	-	CASSLLAVNTGELFF
17	TRBV5-5	many	CASTLQGLAGSTDTQYF
12	TRBV5-1	few	CASTRDREKLFF
16	TRBV7-2	-	CASSLGSGGIVETQYF
16	TRBV5-1	few	CASSLFGRSDTGELFF
12	TRBV4-1	few	CASSSAGTDQYF
15	TRBV27	-	CASSPTGGVNSPLHF
12	TRBV20-1	many	CSARGQGYEQYF
16	TRBV12-3/TRBV12-4	-	CASSLGQGTNFHEQYF
15	TRBV5-1	-	CASSLGAGDEETQYF
13	TRBV2	-	CASRSGMNTEAFF
13	TRBV5-5	-	CASSPLPDNEQFF
14	TRBV6-1	few	CASLRTREDYGYTF
15	TRBV28	few	CASSLVGGRTEKLFF
15	TRBV29-1	once	CSVEAWPGDTDTQYF
13	TRBV20-1	many	CSARQTGGNEQFF
13	TRBV5-5	many	CASSWGSNTEAFF
15	TRBV4-3	few	CASSQVFALNTEAFF
15	TRBV3-1	many	CASSHENAPNTEAFF
13	TRBV10-3	few	CAIHKGETAEAFF
15	TRBV27	-	CASSLVGEGGQPQHF
16	TRBV5-1	few	CASRFTLAVSTDTQYF
17	TRBV4-3	-	CASSQDPTGGPTGELFF